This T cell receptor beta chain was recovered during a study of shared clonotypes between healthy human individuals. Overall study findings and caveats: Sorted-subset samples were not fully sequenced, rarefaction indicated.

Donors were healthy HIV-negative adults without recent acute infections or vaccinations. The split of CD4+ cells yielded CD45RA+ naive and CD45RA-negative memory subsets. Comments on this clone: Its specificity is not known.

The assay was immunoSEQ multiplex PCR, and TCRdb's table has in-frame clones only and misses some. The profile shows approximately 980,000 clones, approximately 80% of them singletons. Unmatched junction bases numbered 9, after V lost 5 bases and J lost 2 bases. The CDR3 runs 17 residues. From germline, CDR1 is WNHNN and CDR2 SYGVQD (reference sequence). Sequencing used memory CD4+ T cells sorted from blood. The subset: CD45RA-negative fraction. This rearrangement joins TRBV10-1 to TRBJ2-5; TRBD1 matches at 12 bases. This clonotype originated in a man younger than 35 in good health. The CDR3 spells CASSPGTGGMGQETQYF. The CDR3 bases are TGCGCCAGCAGTCCCGGGACAGGGGGCATGGGTCAAGAGACCCAGTACTTC.